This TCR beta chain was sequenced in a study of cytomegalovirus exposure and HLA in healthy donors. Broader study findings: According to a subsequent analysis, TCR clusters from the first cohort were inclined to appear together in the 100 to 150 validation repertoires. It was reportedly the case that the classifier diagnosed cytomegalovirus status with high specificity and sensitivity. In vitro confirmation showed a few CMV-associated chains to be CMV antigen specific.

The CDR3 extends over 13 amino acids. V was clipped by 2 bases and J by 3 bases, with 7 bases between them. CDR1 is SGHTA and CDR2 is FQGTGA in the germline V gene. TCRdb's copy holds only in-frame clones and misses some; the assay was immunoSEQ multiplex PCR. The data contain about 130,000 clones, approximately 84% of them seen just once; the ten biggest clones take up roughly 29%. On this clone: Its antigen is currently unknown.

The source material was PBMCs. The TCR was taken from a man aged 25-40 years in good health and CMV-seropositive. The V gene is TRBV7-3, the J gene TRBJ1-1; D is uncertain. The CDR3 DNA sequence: TGTGCCAGCAGCTTAGTTACAGACACTGAAGCTTTCTTT. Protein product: CASSLVTDTEAFF.